These 29 T cell receptor beta chains came from one sample sequenced in a study of blood T cell repertoires in COVID-19. Profiled with immunoSEQ multiplex PCR; TCRdb holds only in-frame clones, not every one. The data show around 170,000 clones, 80% to 90% seen once. The sequenced sample was peripheral blood. The origin of the receptors is a man between 50 and 59 years old with active or convalescent COVID-19.

The V call is TRBV7-9, the J call TRBJ2-4; the D gene is possibly TRBD1 (5 bases). Germline lookup yields CDR1 SEHNR and CDR2 FQNEAQ (reference sequence). The CDR3 covers 15 residues. Trimming cost V 0 bases and J 8 bases, with 14 bases left between them. The DNA for the CDR3 is TGTGCCAGCAGCTTAGCGACGGACATTACGGACATTCAGTACTTC. Residues: CASSLATDITDIQYF.

V gene TRBV7-7 combines with J gene TRBJ2-5, with TRBD1 identical over 11 bases. CDR1 and CDR2 (germline): SSHAT, FNYEAQ (reference sequence). The CDR3 sequence is 15 residues long. With V trimmed by 5 bases and J by 4 bases, 6 bases remained unmatched. The CDR3 DNA is TGTGCCAGCAGCCCGGGACAGGGGGTAGTAGAGACCCAGTACTTC. It codes for CASSPGQGVVETQYF.

The rearrangement links TRBV7-9 to TRBJ2-7; D possibly corresponds to TRBD2 (6 bases). Germline CDR1 is SEHNR and CDR2 is FQNEAQ (reference sequence). The ends were cut back, 0 bases at V and 7 bases at J, with 16 bases in the middle. This CDR3 has 15 residues. The DNA of the CDR3 is TGTGCCAGCAGCTTAGCCGGGACGGGAGTTAGAGAGCAGTACTTC. Translation gives CASSLAGTGVREQYF.

The J gene is TRBJ1-4, the V gene TRBV6-1; D unresolved. The ends were cut back, 1 base at V and 11 bases at J, with 5 bases in the middle. There are 11 residues in the CDR3. Germline CDR1 MNHNS, CDR2 SASEGT. CDR3: CASSEVQKLFF. The CDR3 bases are TGTGCCAGCAGTGAAGTGCAGAAACTGTTTTTT.

V and J are TRBV14 and TRBJ2-2; weak D call: TRBD2 (5 bases). This CDR3 spans 15 amino acids. V dropped 1 base and J dropped 6 bases, with 12 bases sitting between them. Germline loops: CDR1 SGHDN, CDR2 FVKESK. The CDR3 nucleotides are TGTGCCAGCAGCCAAGGGTGGGAGTCGCCCGGGGAGCTGTTTTTT. Translating it yields CASSQGWESPGELFF. The full variable domain, with the rest looked up from reference TRBV14 and TRBJ2-2, is EAGVTQFPSHSVIEKGQTVTLRCDPISGHDNLYWYRRVMGKEIKFLLHFVKESKQDESGMPNNRFLAERTGGTYSTLKVQPAELEDSGVYFCASSQGWESPGELFFGEGSRLTVL.

This clone came up a few times. This chain links TRBV20-1 with TRBJ2-5; possibly TRBD1 for D (5 bases). CDR3 length equals 11 residues. Trimming shortened V by 5 bases and J by 5 bases, and 9 bases separated the two germline ends. Germline V lookup: CDR1 DFQATT, CDR2 SNEGSKA (reference sequence). CDR3 bases: TGCAGTGCTGGCAGGGCGGAGACCCAGTACTTC. Encoded protein: CSAGRAETQYF.

The chain uses TRBV7-7 and TRBJ2-5; 10 bases are shared with TRBD2. V lost 5 bases to trimming and J lost 2 bases; unmatched junction nucleotides: 11. Germline V lookup: CDR1 SSHAT, CDR2 FNYEAQ (reference sequence). CDR3 size: 17 residues. DNA for the CDR3: TGTGCCAGCAGCCTTAGCGGGAGGTTATGGGGGCAAGAGACCCAGTACTTC. It codes for CASSLSGRLWGQETQYF. The full variable domain, rest sourced from reference TRBV7-7 and TRBJ2-5, is GAGVSQSPRYKVTKRGQDVTLRCDPISSHATLYWYQQALGQGPEFLTYFNYEAQPDKSGLPSDRFSAERPEGSISTLTIQRTEQRDSAMYRCASSLSGRLWGQETQYFGPGTRLLVL.

This chain uses TRBV6-1 with TRBJ1-3; 9 nucleotides line up with TRBD1. The ends lost 5 bases at V and 3 bases at J; junction bases unmatched: 5. The CDR3 runs to 15 residues. Germline CDR1 and CDR2: MNHNS and SASEGT. Here the CDR3 reads CASSPQGAGGNTIYF. The DNA of the CDR3 is TGTGCCAGCAGTCCACAGGGGGCTGGTGGAAACACCATATATTTT.

The chain uses TRBV7-3 and TRBJ2-3; D remains unclear. Trimming stripped 1 base from V and 2 bases from J, with 13 bases between. This CDR3 has 16 residues. Looked up from germline, CDR1 is SGHTA and CDR2 is FQGTGA. The CDR3 nucleotides read TGTGCCAGCAGCTTAAGTGGCGGAACTAACACAGATACGCAGTATTTT. Translation gives CASSLSGGTNTDTQYF. Together with reference TRBV7-3 and TRBJ2-3, the CDR3 gives the full variable domain: GAGVSQTPSNKVTEKGKYVELRCDPISGHTALYWYRQSLGQGPEFLIYFQGTGAADDSGLPNDRFFAVRPEGSVSTLKIQRTERGDSAVYLCASSLSGGTNTDTQYFGPGTRLTVL.

V is TRBV10-2 and J is TRBJ2-7; D might be TRBD2 (5 bases). Germline values: CDR1 WSHSY, CDR2 SAAADI. The germline V and J ends were trimmed by 10 bases and 1 base, with 11 bases remaining between them. The CDR3 is 12 residues long. CDR3 sequence reads: CATSGRSYEQYF. The DNA for the CDR3 is TGCGCCACCAGCGGCAGGTCCTACGAGCAGTACTTC.

The chain recombines TRBV9 with TRBJ2-7; perhaps TRBD2 as D (5 bases). The CDR3 has 18 residues. Between the trimmed V and J ends, which lost 3 bases and 0 bases, there was a span of 22 bases. Germline assignment: CDR1 SGDLS and CDR2 YYNGEE. CDR3 in amino acids: CASSAAEELGPSSYEQYF. CDR3 nucleotides: TGTGCCAGCAGCGCCGCGGAGGAGCTAGGTCCCAGCTCCTACGAGCAGTACTTC.

V gene TRBV28 combines with J gene TRBJ2-3; D ambiguous. Germline values: CDR1 MDHEN, CDR2 SYDVKM. The CDR3 runs 12 residues. The ends were cut back, 6 bases at V and 5 bases at J, with 9 bases in the middle. The CDR3 sequence: CASSVYRDTQYF. Written as DNA, the CDR3 is TGTGCCAGCAGCGTCTATCGAGATACGCAGTATTTT.

This chain connects TRBV7-2 to TRBJ2-3, with TRBD2 matching over 8 bases. The CDR3 runs 16 residues. The germline gives CDR1 SGHTA, CDR2 FQGNSA. V lost 5 bases, J lost 0 bases, and 7 bases stayed unmatched. The CDR3 spells CASSKRTSSSTDTQYF. In DNA, the CDR3 is TGTGCCAGCAGCAAACGGACTAGCTCTAGCACAGATACGCAGTATTTT.

On this clone itself: The same CDR3 arises from other DNA sequences in this sample as well. The chain joins TRBV3-1 (or the pseudogene TRBV3-2) to TRBJ1-1, with 7 bases matching TRBD1. V lost 3 bases, J lost 1 base, and 8 bases stayed unmatched. Germline V CDR1 and CDR2: LGHDT, YNNKEL (reference sequence). This CDR3 is 16 amino acids long. Here the CDR3 reads CASSQGVQGWNTEAFF. The CDR3 nucleotides are TGTGCCAGCAGCCAGGGGGTACAGGGGTGGAACACTGAAGCTTTCTTT.

J is TRBJ1-2 and V is TRBV19, with 7 bases identical to TRBD1. This CDR3 comprises 12 residues. The V gene end was trimmed by 5 bases and the J gene end by 8 bases; junction bases not matched to a gene: 5. CDR1 is LNHDA and CDR2 is SQIVND in the germline V gene (reference sequence). The CDR3 spells CASSLRTGGYTF. DNA for the CDR3: TGTGCCAGTAGTTTACGGACAGGCGGCTACACCTTC.

The chain has TRBV9 and TRBJ1-2; TRBD1 is a possible D gene (6 bases). The V and J ends lost 0 bases and 5 bases respectively, with 14 bases between them. Germline lookup yields CDR1 SGDLS and CDR2 YYNGEE. There are 15 residues in the CDR3. The CDR3 protein is CASSVDNRASYGYTF. As DNA, the CDR3 is TGTGCCAGCAGCGTAGATAACAGGGCTTCGTATGGCTACACCTTC.

The rearrangement uses TRBV7-9 and TRBJ2-4, with 12 bases aligning to TRBD2. CDR1 and CDR2 from the germline V gene are SEHNR and FQNEAQ (reference sequence). The CDR3 length is 17 residues. The V and J ends lost 5 bases and 0 bases, in that order; junction bases with no gene match: 5. CDR3 sequence: CASSPTSGGLAKNIQYF. CDR3 DNA: TGTGCCAGCAGCCCGACTAGCGGGGGCCTAGCCAAAAACATTCAGTACTTC.

Details on this clone: The junction does not match germline at one end; this may be a read error. The gene calls are TRBV9 and TRBJ2-1, with 14 bases lining up with TRBD2. This CDR3 is built from 12 residues. Germline V gene lookup returns CDR1 SGDLS and CDR2 YYNGEE. Here the CDR3 reads CALPGLAGDWVF. In DNA, the CDR3 is TGTGCCTTACCGGGACTAGCGGGAGATTGGGTCTTC.

This clone was seen a single time. This chain uses TRBV19 with TRBJ1-4, with a tentative D call TRBD1 (5 bases). The CDR3 covers 14 residues. V gave up 10 bases and J gave up 5 bases, with 17 bases separating them. The germline CDR1 and CDR2 sequences are LNHDA and SQIVND (reference sequence). The CDR3 here is CATRMGQGNEKLFF. The CDR3 DNA follows: TGTGCCACCCGAATGGGGCAGGGCAATGAAAAACTGTTTTTT.

This sequence joins TRBV20-1 and TRBJ1-1; D not resolved. Trimming removed 3 bases from V and 3 bases from J, with 11 bases in between. Germline assignment: CDR1 DFQATT and CDR2 SNEGSKA (reference sequence). The CDR3 has 13 residues. Written as DNA, the CDR3 is TGCAGTGCTAGTGTTGTCCGTTACACTGAAGCTTTCTTT. It is translated as CSASVVRYTEAFF.

The chain carries TRBV10-3 and TRBJ2-7; possible D gene TRBD1, 5 bases. Between the trimmed V and J ends, which lost 0 bases and 0 bases, there was a span of 12 bases. CDR1 is ENHRY and CDR2 is SYGVKD in the germline V gene. CDR3 length: 16 residues. CDR3 DNA sequence: TGTGCCATCAGTGAGTCGCTACAGGACCCCTCCTACGAGCAGTACTTC. This translates into CAISESLQDPSYEQYF.

The chain joins TRBV4-3 to TRBJ2-3, with 7 bases that match TRBD2. CDR1 LGHNA and CDR2 YSLEER come from the germline V gene. V was clipped by 1 base and J by 1 base; unmatched bases: 5. The CDR3 spans 16 residues. The CDR3 bases are TGCGCCAGCAGCCAAGCGCGTCTAGCGGGCACAGATACGCAGTATTTT. It is translated as CASSQARLAGTDTQYF.

The chain joins TRBV5-1 to TRBJ2-1; 9 nucleotides match TRBD1. The J segment lost 4 bases and the V segment lost 4 bases, leaving 3 bases of the junction unmatched. The CDR3 spans 14 residues. Germline-derived CDR1 and CDR2 are SGHRS and YFSETQ. The CDR3 bases are TGCGCCAGCAGCGGCGGGACAGGGTACAATGAGCAGTTCTTC. Encoded protein: CASSGGTGYNEQFF. Looking up the rest from reference TRBV5-1 and TRBJ2-1 gives the full variable domain: KAGVTQTPRYLIKTRGQQVTLSCSPISGHRSVSWYQQTPGQGLQFLFEYFSETQRNKGNFPGRFSGRQFSNSRSEMNVSTLELGDSALYLCASSGGTGYNEQFFGPGTRLTVL.

The chain carries TRBV2 and TRBJ2-3; TRBD2 agrees at 13 bases. CDR1 is SNHLY and CDR2 is FYNNEI in the germline V gene. The CDR3 has 15 amino acids. V shed 8 bases and J 2 bases; nucleotides not matched to a gene: 4. Here the CDR3 reads CASGGLAGFTDTQYF. As DNA, the CDR3 is TGTGCCAGCGGGGGACTAGCGGGGTTCACAGATACGCAGTATTTT. Full variable domain (rest looked up from reference TRBV2 and TRBJ2-3): EPEVTQTPSHQVTQMGQEVILRCVPISNHLYFYWYRQILGQKVEFLVSFYNNEISEKSEIFDDQFSVERPDGSNFTLKIRSTKLEDSAMYFCASGGLAGFTDTQYFGPGTRLTVL.

This clone was observed a few times. The chain carries TRBV5-6 and TRBJ2-7; D perhaps matches TRBD2 (5 bases). CDR1 is SGHDT and CDR2 is YYEEEE in the germline V gene. V was trimmed by 4 bases and J by 6 bases, leaving 20 bases between them. This CDR3 has 15 residues. CDR3 amino acids: CASSGIGSGSAEQYF. For the CDR3, the DNA is TGTGCCAGCAGCGGGATTGGGAGCGGCTCCGCCGAGCAGTACTTC.

The chain employs TRBV5-6 and TRBJ1-2, with D perhaps TRBD1 (5 bases). V shed 4 bases and J shed 3 bases, with 16 bases lying between them. From germline, CDR1 is SGHDT and CDR2 YYEEEE. The CDR3 extends over 15 amino acids. CDR3 coding DNA: TGTGCCAGCAGCGGGCAGGGTGAAGGGTACTATGGCTACACCTTC. This codes for CASSGQGEGYYGYTF. The variable domain in full, with the rest retrieved from reference TRBV5-6 and TRBJ1-2, is DAGVTQSPTHLIKTRGQQVTLRCSPKSGHDTVSWYQQALGQGPQFIFQYYEEEERQRGNFPDRFSGHQFPNYSSELNVNALLLGDSALYLCASSGQGEGYYGYTFGSGTRLTVV.

CDR3 coding DNA: TGTGCCAGCAGCTTAGGATTTGGGGCCAATGAGCAGTTCTTC. It yields the protein CASSLGFGANEQFF. This chain joins TRBV7-3 and TRBJ2-1; TRBD1 might be the D (5 bases). Germline V gene sequence: CDR1 SGHTA, CDR2 FQGTGA. This CDR3 region has 14 residues. V lost 2 bases and J lost 6, with 11 bases in between. The whole variable domain, filled in from reference TRBV7-3 and TRBJ2-1, reads GAGVSQTPSNKVTEKGKYVELRCDPISGHTALYWYRQSLGQGPEFLIYFQGTGAADDSGLPNDRFFAVRPEGSVSTLKIQRTERGDSAVYLCASSLGFGANEQFFGPGTRLTVL.

V gene TRBV7-9 combines with J gene TRBJ1-4; 9 bases line up with TRBD1. Germline CDR1 is SEHNR and CDR2 is FQNEAQ (reference sequence). V lost 6 bases and J lost 8; bases outside the gene matches: 7. This CDR3 has 14 amino acids. The CDR3 is CASSHTGGEEKLFF. CDR3 nucleotides: TGTGCCAGCAGTCATACAGGGGGCGAAGAAAAACTGTTTTTT.

This rearrangement joins TRBV6-5 to TRBJ1-6; TRBD1 aligns across 9 bases. After removal of 11 bases from V and 9 bases from J, the junction contained 5 bases not matched to a gene. Germline CDR1 is MNHEY and CDR2 is SVGAGI. CDR3 length: 12 amino acids. The CDR3 DNA follows: TGTGCCGGACACAGGGGGCGTTCACCCCTCCACTTT. It yields the protein CAGHRGRSPLHF.